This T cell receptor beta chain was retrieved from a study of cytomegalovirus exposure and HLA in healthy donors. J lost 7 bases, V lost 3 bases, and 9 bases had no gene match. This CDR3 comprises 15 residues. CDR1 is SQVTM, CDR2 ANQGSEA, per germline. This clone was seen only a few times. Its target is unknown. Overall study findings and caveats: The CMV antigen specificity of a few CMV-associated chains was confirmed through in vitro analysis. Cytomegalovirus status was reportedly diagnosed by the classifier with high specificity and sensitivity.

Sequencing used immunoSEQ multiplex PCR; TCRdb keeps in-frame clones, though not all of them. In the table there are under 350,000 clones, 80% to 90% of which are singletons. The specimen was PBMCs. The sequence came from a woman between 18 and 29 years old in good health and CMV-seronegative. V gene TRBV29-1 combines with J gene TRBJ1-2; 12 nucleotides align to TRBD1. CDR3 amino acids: CSVDSSGTGGGGYTF. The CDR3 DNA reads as TGCAGCGTTGACTCATCCGGGACAGGGGGCGGTGGCTACACCTTC.